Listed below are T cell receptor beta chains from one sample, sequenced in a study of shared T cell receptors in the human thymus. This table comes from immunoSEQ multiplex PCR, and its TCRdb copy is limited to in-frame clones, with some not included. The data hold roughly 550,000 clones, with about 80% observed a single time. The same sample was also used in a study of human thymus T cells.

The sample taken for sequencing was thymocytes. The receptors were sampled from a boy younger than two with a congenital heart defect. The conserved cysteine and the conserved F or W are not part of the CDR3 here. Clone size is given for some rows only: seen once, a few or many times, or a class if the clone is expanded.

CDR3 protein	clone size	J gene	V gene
ASSYRLKRPGGEQY	.	TRBJ2-7	TRBV6-6
ASSQERPTGSLANEQF	.	TRBJ2-1	TRBV4-3
ASSLVGAGTGLNSYNEQF	.	TRBJ2-1	TRBV11-3
ASSFQKTGLANTGELF	.	TRBJ2-2	TRBV28
AWTNSRGPTEAF	.	TRBJ1-1	TRBV30
ASRPGQKYQETQY	.	TRBJ2-5	TRBV2
ASGLGTRTETGGGETQY	.	TRBJ2-5	TRBV12-5
ASSPAGRPGPRDT	.	TRBJ1-2	TRBV14
ASSIRYEQY	few	TRBJ2-7	TRBV28
ASSPNRALRYGYT	.	TRBJ1-2	TRBV5-6
ASSYRGGAAHEQY	.	TRBJ2-7	TRBV6-6
ASSARSGKVTEEQY	.	TRBJ2-7	TRBV7-2
ASSGTASTDTQY	.	TRBJ2-3	TRBV10-1
ASTDEVPEQF	few	TRBJ2-1	TRBV6-1
ASRTRERDTYNEQF	.	TRBJ2-1	TRBV5-6
ASSTGTRWTDTQY	.	TRBJ2-3	TRBV6-5
ASSSSRSAPNTEAF	.	TRBJ1-1	TRBV5-5
ATRGPQETQY	.	TRBJ2-5	TRBV6-5
ASSLQLAAGTHGTQY	.	TRBJ2-3	TRBV4-2
ASSLERESRETQY	.	TRBJ2-5	TRBV5-4
ASSDGQSEAF	.	TRBJ1-1	TRBV6-4
ASSPTGPETQY	few	TRBJ2-5	TRBV5-8
ASSPPLSEQF	.	TRBJ2-1	TRBV14
SVAGTDTQY	once	TRBJ2-3	TRBV29-1
ASSIGDREDPRPGNTIY	few	TRBJ1-3	TRBV19
ATSISGSRTDTQY	.	TRBJ2-3	TRBV15
ATSRERGQTSSYEQY	.	TRBJ2-7	TRBV15
ASSQEPLAGPYR	.	TRBJ2-7	TRBV4-2
ASSLVRPRRTDTQY	.	TRBJ2-3	TRBV7-9
ASSQDLASGLPGDEQY	.	TRBJ2-7	TRBV4-1
AISGSSYEQY	.	TRBJ2-7	TRBV15
AKGTSGRVSYNEQF	.	TRBJ2-1	TRBV2
ATRRGAPNYGYT	.	TRBJ1-2	TRBV27